What follows are 4 T cell receptor beta chains derived from one specimen sequenced in a study of cytomegalovirus exposure and HLA in healthy donors. PCR amplification relied on 60 Vbeta primers (plus 13 Jbeta primers). Data came from immunoSEQ multiplex PCR; TCRdb stores just in-frame clones and leaves some out. Here the sample spans 150,000 to 200,000 clones, approximately 79% being singletons. The material sequenced was PBMCs. The receptors derive from a woman in her thirties in good health and CMV-seropositive.

The rearrangement links TRBV19 to TRBJ2-3; the match to TRBD1 covers 9 bases. Germline V gene lookup returns CDR1 LNHDA and CDR2 SQIVND (reference sequence). This CDR3 is 14 amino acids long. J gave up 4 bases and V 6 bases, and 5 bases lay outside the gene matches. The CDR3 coding sequence is TGTGCCAGTAGCCCGACAGGGGGACCAGATACGCAGTATTTT. Its protein product is CASSPTGGPDTQYF. The variable domain in full, completed from reference TRBV19 and TRBJ2-3, reads DGGITQSPKYLFRKEGQNVTLSCEQNLNHDAMYWYRQDPGQGLRLIYYSQIVNDFQKGDIAEGYSVSREKKESFPLTVTSAQKNPTAFYLCASSPTGGPDTQYFGPGTRLTVL.

For this clone: This sample also contains other DNA sequences that code for the same CDR3. The chain couples TRBV9 to TRBJ2-3; 11 nucleotides agree with TRBD2. CDR1 is SGDLS, CDR2 YYNGEE, per germline. With 3 bases clipped from V and 1 base from J, the junction kept 1 base outside the gene matches. There are 15 residues in the CDR3. The CDR3: CASSAGLAGTDTQYF. The DNA for the CDR3 is TGTGCCAGCAGCGCGGGACTAGCGGGCACAGATACGCAGTATTTT. The variable domain in full, with the rest retrieved from reference TRBV9 and TRBJ2-3, is DSGVTQTPKHLITATGQRVTLRCSPRSGDLSVYWYQQSLDQGLQFLIQYYNGEERAKGNILERFSAQQFPDLHSELNLSSLELGDSALYFCASSAGLAGTDTQYFGPGTRLTVL.

V gene TRBV19 combines with J gene TRBJ1-2; 9 nucleotides agree with TRBD1. V lost 5 bases and J lost 4; bases outside the gene matches: 8. CDR1 is LNHDA and CDR2 is SQIVND in the germline V gene (reference sequence). CDR3 length: 15 amino acids. The CDR3 here is CASSPGTGNSYGYTF. For the CDR3, the DNA is TGTGCCAGTAGTCCCGGGACAGGGAACAGCTATGGCTACACCTTC.

V usage is TRBV4-2 and J usage is TRBJ2-2; TRBD2 might be the D (6 bases). This CDR3 spans 15 amino acids. Germline CDR1 reads LGHNA; CDR2 reads YNFKEQ. The V gene lost 4 bases and the J gene lost 3 bases, with 12 bases spanning the gap. In DNA form, the CDR3 reads TGTGCCAGCAGCCTTGGCCCGGGGGACACCGGGGAGCTGTTTTTT. Protein: CASSLGPGDTGELFF.